A selection of T cell receptor beta chains follows, all from one sample in a study of blood T cell repertoires in COVID-19. Libraries were prepared by immunoSEQ multiplex PCR; TCRdb keeps only in-frame clonotypes and omits some of them. The table has roughly 140,000 clones, approximately 88% seen once. The material sequenced was peripheral blood. These receptors were obtained from a human donor in a cohort sampled during active COVID-19. CDR3s include the opening cysteine and the closing phenylalanine or tryptophan. The D gene is left open where the match is weak. Not every row has a clone size; where given, it reads once, few, many or a size class.

TRBV30	once	-	15	CAWSAYRDSNSPLHF
TRBV4-1	-	-	17	CASSQNPGARGEETQYF
TRBV7-9	-	-	13	CASSLASSDGYTF
TRBV6-9	-	-	11	CASTPPYGYTF
TRBV10-3	-	TRBD1	15	CAISEYGTATYEQYF
TRBV3-1/TRBV3-2	-	-	12	CASSHSSGEQYF
TRBV7-2	-	-	14	CASSPRQGISPLHF
TRBV6-5	-	-	14	CASSPPGGGYGYTF
TRBV19	-	-	14	CASSMGAGPYGYTF
TRBV15	-	-	16	CATSRPRRGYNSPLHF
TRBV27	once	-	13	CASSWRGDEKLFF